This T cell receptor beta chain derives from a study of blood T cell repertoires in COVID-19. Turning to the study itself: In each case, the material was cDNA or gDNA derived from T cells, B-cell-depleted T cells, or PBMCs.

Original processing notes: Using reference gene primer amplification, nucleated cell counts were estimated. Assay used: immunoSEQ multiplex PCR; TCRdb lists only in-frame clones, some missing. V, J and clone size reflect that table, while D and trimming were determined from the DNA. The sample carries over 250,000 clones, more than 80% recorded once. One Seattle source followed patients from active infection through their disease course. Germline values: CDR1 SEHNR, CDR2 FQNEAQ (reference sequence). This CDR3 has 12 residues. With 6 bases removed from V and 3 bases from J, the gap between germline ends came to 8 bases.

The sequence derives from a woman between 50 and 59 years old with COVID-19, enrolled during active disease. Sequenced input: peripheral blood. The rearrangement uses TRBV7-9 and TRBJ1-2, with TRBD1 as a possible D gene (5 bases). DNA of the CDR3: TGTGCCAGCAGTTGGGGGGACTATGGCTACACCTTC. Encoded protein: CASSWGDYGYTF.